This T cell receptor beta chain comes out of a study of PD-L1 blockade in urothelial cancer. Sequencing used immunoSEQ multiplex PCR; TCRdb keeps in-frame clones, though not all of them. The sample consists of 100,000 to 150,000 clones, about 88% of them appearing once. V gave up 1 base and J gave up 6 bases, with 13 bases separating them. The CDR3 length is 14 residues. Germline assignment: CDR1 MGHDK and CDR2 SYGVNS. Specified time point: pretreatment peripheral blood. The J gene is TRBJ2-7, the V gene TRBV25-1; perhaps TRBD2 as D (7 bases). The TCR comes from a man between 50 and 59 years old with urothelial cancer. The sample consisted of PBMCs, taken around atezolizumab (anti-PD-L1) treatment. The CDR3 loop reads CASSESSGGGEQYF. In DNA form, the CDR3 reads TGTGCCAGCAGTGAATCTTCGGGGGGCGGCGAGCAGTACTTC.